This TCR beta chain was sequenced during a study of Graves' ophthalmopathy and Graves' hyperthyroidism. This clonotype came up many times. The antigen remains undetermined. Researchers turned away patients with other autoimmune diseases, uncontrolled infections, pregnancy or lactation. Study findings and constraints: Blood repertoires reportedly contained most expanded thyroid clonotypes above 0.001 frequency.

Beta-chain TCR CDR3 regions were amplified from RNA transcripts. HTBI primers were employed in first-round RT-PCR, then a second-round multiplex PCR followed. MiXCR was run by TCRdb on the multiplex PCR reads, yielding one entry per CDR3 protein. The table lists 560,000 or so distinct CDR3 sequences, roughly 39% of them singletons. The CDR3 extends over 16 amino acids. Germline V CDR1 and CDR2: SEHNR, FQNEAQ (reference sequence). Trimming stripped 6 bases from V and 0 bases from J, with 17 bases between. Sequencing was done on a sample of peripheral blood or thyroid tissue (not recorded which). The TCR comes from an adult man with Graves' hyperthyroidism. J is TRBJ1-1 and V is TRBV7-9, with D tentatively TRBD1 (6 bases). The CDR3 is CASRDRSSLLNTEAFF. In DNA, the CDR3 is TGTGCCAGCAGGGACAGATCTTCCCTTCTGAACACTGAAGCTTTCTTT. The full variable domain, in which reference TRBV7-9 and TRBJ1-1 provide the parts outside the CDR3, is DTGVSQNPRHKITKRGQNVTFRCDPISEHNRLYWYRQTLGQGPEFLTYFQNEAQLEKSRLLSDRFSAERPKGSFSTLEIQRTEQGDSAMYLCASRDRSSLLNTEAFFGQGTRLTVV.